This T cell receptor beta chain was found in a study of a mutant IDH1 vaccine in newly diagnosed glioma. Background on the study: Vaccines began 4-6 weeks after radiotherapy alone, or with temozolomide cycles. Treated patients, approximately 60% male and approximately 38% female, averaged approximately 40 years of age.

CDR1 is MNHNY and CDR2 is SVGAGI in the germline V gene (reference sequence). J was trimmed by 3 bases and V by 6 bases; bases with no gene match: 10. CDR3 length equals 16 residues. General study findings and limits: Variations in leading peripheral T cell clonotypes appeared to have no connection with pseudoprogression. The occurrence of vaccine-induced immune responses was seen in 93.3% of patients.

The method was immunoSEQ multiplex PCR; TCRdb's version includes in-frame clones alone and lacks a portion of them. The table includes tens of thousands of clones, 90% to 95% detected once. Documented time point: week 5, during vaccination. Doses consisted of 300 ug of mutant IDH1 20-mer peptide each, paired with topical imiquimod. On this clone: Its antigen is not known.

The chain carries TRBV6-6 and TRBJ2-5; 10 bases align to TRBD1. The TCR was taken from a man in his forties or fifties with glioma. Sequenced here: PBMCs, sampled from a glioma patient whose treatment included an IDH1 peptide vaccine. The CDR3 DNA sequence: TGTGCCAGCAGCAGACTCGGGGACAGGGGCAAAGAGACCCAGTACTTC. It yields the protein CASSRLGDRGKETQYF.